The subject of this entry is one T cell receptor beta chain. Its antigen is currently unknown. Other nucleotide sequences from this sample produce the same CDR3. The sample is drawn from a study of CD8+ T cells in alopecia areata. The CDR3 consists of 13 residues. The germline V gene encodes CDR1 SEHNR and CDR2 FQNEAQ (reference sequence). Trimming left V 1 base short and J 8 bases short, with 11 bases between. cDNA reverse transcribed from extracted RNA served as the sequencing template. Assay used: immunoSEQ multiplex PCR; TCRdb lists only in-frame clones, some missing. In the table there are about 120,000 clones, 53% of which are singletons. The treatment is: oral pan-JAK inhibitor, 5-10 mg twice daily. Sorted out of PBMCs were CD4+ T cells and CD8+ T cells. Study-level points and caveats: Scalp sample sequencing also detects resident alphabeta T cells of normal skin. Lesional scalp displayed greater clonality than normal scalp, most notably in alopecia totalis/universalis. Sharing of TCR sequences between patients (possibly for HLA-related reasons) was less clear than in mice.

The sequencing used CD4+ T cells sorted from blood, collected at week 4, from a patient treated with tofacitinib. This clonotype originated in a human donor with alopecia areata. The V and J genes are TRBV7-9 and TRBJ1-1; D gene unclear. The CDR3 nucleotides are TGTGCCAGCAGCTTAGGGGGTGAGAGAGAAGCTTTCTTT. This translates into CASSLGGEREAFF. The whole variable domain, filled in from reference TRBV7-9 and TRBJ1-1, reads DTGVSQNPRHKITKRGQNVTFRCDPISEHNRLYWYRQTLGQGPEFLTYFQNEAQLEKSRLLSDRFSAERPKGSFSTLEIQRTEQGDSAMYLCASSLGGEREAFFGQGTRLTVV.